This passage covers 23 T cell receptor beta chains from one sample sequenced in a study of CD8 T cells in ankylosing spondylitis (dated by TCRdb to 2016 to 2017). Library preparation used 5' RACE. Instrument used: Illumina HiSeq 2500. Through fastp at Q25 and MiXCR, TCRdb rebuilt clones from the public reads, retaining in-frame beta chains. Rows with a matching CDR3 protein are joined into one entry that keeps the most common DNA and genes. The sample has some 130,000 distinct CDR3 sequences on record, roughly 8.8% of them singletons. The ten largest account for 7.3% of the sample. The material sequenced was synovial fluid, either unsorted or a sorted T cell fraction (not recorded which). The receptor source for this set is a male donor with ankylosing spondylitis.

This clonotype appeared many times. For the CDR3, the DNA is TGTGCCAGCAGTGACGACACCTACGAGCAGTACTTC. Residues: CASSDDTYEQYF. This chain connects TRBV2 to TRBJ2-7; D remains unclear. CDR3 length: 12 residues. Germline V gene lookup returns CDR1 SNHLY and CDR2 FYNNEI. Trimming took off 3 bases at V and 2 bases at J, with 5 bases between the two ends.

Many counts were recorded for this clonotype. The chain uses TRBV29-1 and TRBJ2-7; 13 bases map to TRBD2. The CDR3 contains 14 residues. V trimming: 6 bases; J trimming: 7 bases; junction bases outside the gene matches: 9. CDR1 and CDR2 from the germline V gene are SQVTM and ANQGSEA. The CDR3 here is CSVWTSGGSTEQYF. Here the CDR3 DNA reads TGCAGCGTCTGGACTAGCGGGGGTTCTACGGAGCAGTACTTC.

This clonotype was counted ten times or more. CDR3 in DNA: TGCGCCAGCAGCCAAGAAGGGAACAATGAGCAGTTCTTC. Translation: CASSQEGNNEQFF. The chain employs TRBV4-1 and TRBJ2-1; D remains ambiguous. Germline CDR1 and CDR2: MGHRA and YSYEKL. Trimming left V 0 bases short and J 5 bases short, with 5 bases between. The CDR3 has 13 residues.

In its sample, this clonotype was seen many times. The rearrangement joins TRBV29-1 to TRBJ2-3; D gene unclear. The CDR3 has 14 amino acids. Germline-derived CDR1 and CDR2 are SQVTM and ANQGSEA. Trimming left V 5 bases short and J 0 bases short, with 12 bases between. The CDR3 protein is CSVSRWASTDTQYF. The CDR3 DNA follows: TGCAGCGTTTCCCGGTGGGCAAGCACAGATACGCAGTATTTT.

The rearrangement uses TRBV2 and TRBJ1-1; D may be TRBD1 (6 bases). CDR1 is SNHLY and CDR2 is FYNNEI in the germline V gene. The CDR3 totals 14 residues. The V end lost 6 bases, the J end lost 0 bases, and 11 bases lay between the germline ends. In nucleotides, the CDR3 is TGTGCCAGCAGACTACAGGGAATGAACACTGAAGCTTTCTTT. Translated: CASRLQGMNTEAFF.

The sample holds a few counts of this clonotype. The V gene is TRBV7-2, the J gene TRBJ2-5; TRBD1 is a possible D gene (5 bases). Trimming cost V 5 bases and J 5 bases, with 9 bases left between them. Looked up from germline, CDR1 is SGHTA and CDR2 is FQGNSA. This CDR3 spans 12 amino acids. This chain's CDR3 is CASSGSGETQYF. CDR3 nucleotides: TGTGCCAGCAGCGGCTCAGGGGAGACCCAGTACTTC.

This clonotype was counted at least ten times. The chain's CDR3 is CASSPPGQGYTEQYF. DNA for the CDR3: TGTGCCAGCTCACCACCCGGACAGGGGTACACAGAGCAGTACTTC. V gene TRBV18 combines with J gene TRBJ2-7; TRBD1 aligns across 9 bases. The CDR3 totals 15 residues. V trimming: 0 bases; J trimming: 7 bases; junction bases outside the gene matches: 7. Germline V gene sequence: CDR1 KGHSH, CDR2 LQKENI.

The sample holds many counts of this clonotype. The rearrangement joins TRBV7-9 to TRBJ2-2; D might be TRBD2 (5 bases). This CDR3 contains 16 residues. The V end was cut by 5 bases, the J end by 0 bases, with 13 bases between. The germline V gene encodes CDR1 SEHNR and CDR2 FQNEAQ (reference sequence). This CDR3 reads CASSGEGSANTGELFF. DNA of the CDR3: TGTGCCAGCAGCGGCGAGGGCTCAGCGAACACCGGGGAGCTGTTTTTT.

There are many counts of this clonotype. The chain combines TRBV20-1 with TRBJ2-1; 7 nucleotides agree with TRBD2. The CDR3 covers 13 residues. Germline assignment: CDR1 DFQATT and CDR2 SNEGSKA (reference sequence). J lost 2 bases, V lost 6 bases, and 4 bases had no gene match. The CDR3 region has the DNA TGCAGTGCAGCGGGACGAACCTACAATGAGCAGTTCTTC. Its protein product is CSAAGRTYNEQFF.

This clonotype was seen repeatedly, ten times or more. This chain links TRBV5-5 with TRBJ1-2; tentative D call: TRBD1 (6 bases). The CDR3 has 15 residues. The germline CDR1 and CDR2 sequences are SGHKS and YYEKEE (reference sequence). Trimming shortened V by 3 bases and J by 6 bases, and 18 bases separated the two germline ends. This CDR3 is CASSSRQADSHGYTF. The DNA for the CDR3 is TGTGCCAGCAGCTCCCGACAGGCCGACTCTCATGGCTACACCTTC.

This clonotype has a count of ten or more. The gene calls are TRBV3-1 and TRBJ2-7; D is undetermined. V lost 5 bases and J 3 bases, leaving 14 bases between the germline ends. The CDR3 covers 14 residues. Germline assignment: CDR1 LGHDT and CDR2 YNNKEL (reference sequence). DNA of the CDR3: TGTGCCAGCAGCGTTCCTGGGCAGGACTACGAGCAGTACTTC. Translated, it gives CASSVPGQDYEQYF.

J is TRBJ2-5 and V is TRBV7-2, with TRBD2 matching 12 bases. The J segment lost 6 bases and the V segment lost 5 bases, leaving 7 bases of the junction unmatched. Per germline, CDR1 SGHTA and CDR2 FQGNSA. This CDR3 region has 15 residues. CDR3 residues: CASSLRTSGEQTQYF. The CDR3 DNA reads TGTGCCAGCAGCCTCAGGACTAGCGGGGAACAGACCCAGTACTTC.

The chain combines TRBV5-4 with TRBJ2-2; 14 nucleotides align to TRBD2. The CDR3 is made up of 17 amino acids. The germline gives CDR1 SGHNT, CDR2 YYREEE (reference sequence). V shed 5 bases and J 5 bases; nucleotides not matched to a gene: 8. This CDR3 is CASSSGLAGDGTGELFF. DNA for the CDR3: TGTGCCAGCAGTTCGGGACTAGCGGGAGATGGAACCGGGGAGCTGTTTTTT. Filled out from reference TRBV5-4 and TRBJ2-2, the complete variable domain reads ETGVTQSPTHLIKTRGQQVTLRCSSQSGHNTVSWYQQALGQGPQFIFQYYREEENGRGNFPPRFSGLQFPNYSSELNVNALELDDSALYLCASSSGLAGDGTGELFFGEGSRLTVL.

V gene TRBV6-1 combines with J gene TRBJ2-7; TRBD1 might be the D (5 bases). This CDR3 has 13 residues. The germline CDR1 and CDR2 sequences are MNHNS and SASEGT. Deletions cut 6 bases from V and 6 bases from J, with 15 bases between. As DNA, the CDR3 is TGTGCCAGCAGGCCTTACAGGTCGGGCGAGCAGTACTTC. Protein product: CASRPYRSGEQYF.

In its sample, this clonotype was seen many times. V and J are TRBV20-1 and TRBJ2-7; a weak D match, TRBD1 (6 bases). Germline assignment: CDR1 DFQATT and CDR2 SNEGSKA (reference sequence). Trimming took 2 bases from V and 1 from J, leaving 6 bases between them. CDR3 length: 12 amino acids. CDR3 protein: CSARQGSYEQYF. CDR3 DNA sequence: TGCAGTGCTAGACAGGGGTCCTACGAGCAGTACTTC.

A remark on this clonotype: At one boundary the junction diverges from the germline segment, which might be a read error. V usage is TRBV15 and J usage is TRBJ1-2; D gene unclear. CDR1 is LNHNV, CDR2 YYDKDF, per germline (reference sequence). There are 15 residues in the CDR3. CDR3 DNA sequence: TGTGCCACCAGCAGAGTATCAGGCACCAACTATGGCTACAACTTC. This gives the protein CATSRVSGTNYGYNF.

This clonotype was detected a few times. V usage is TRBV9 and J usage is TRBJ1-3; the D gene is possibly TRBD1 (5 bases). CDR1 and CDR2 from the germline V gene are SGDLS and YYNGEE. This CDR3 has 14 amino acids. The V end was cut by 3 bases, the J end by 0 bases, with 7 bases between. DNA of the CDR3: TGTGCCAGCAGCGCGGGACTCTCTGGAAACACCATATATTTT. Its protein product is CASSAGLSGNTIYF.

This clonotype showed up many times. The DNA of the CDR3 is TGTGCCAGCAGCTTGTTTGGTGGATCTGGAAACACCATATATTTT. It is translated as CASSLFGGSGNTIYF. The chain links TRBV7-2 to TRBJ1-3; no definite D call. Germline lookup yields CDR1 SGHTA and CDR2 FQGNSA. The CDR3 length is 15 residues. With 3 bases removed from V and 1 base from J, the gap between germline ends came to 10 bases.

This clonotype came up many times. V is TRBV5-1 and J is TRBJ2-7, with D perhaps TRBD1 (6 bases). The germline gives CDR1 SGHRS, CDR2 YFSETQ. The CDR3 contains 15 residues. V was pared by 4 bases and J by 2 bases, with 16 bases between. CDR3 DNA sequence: TGCGCCAGCAGCATAGGACAGTTCCCTACCTACGAGCAGTACTTC. This encodes CASSIGQFPTYEQYF.

The chain has TRBV5-5 and TRBJ1-4; TRBD1 matches at 8 bases. This CDR3 contains 15 residues. The junction had 9 bases not matched to a gene; V was cut back by 4 bases and J by 7 bases. From germline, CDR1 is SGHKS and CDR2 YYEKEE (reference sequence). This chain's CDR3 is CASSPRTGRIEKLFF. CDR3 DNA sequence: TGTGCCAGCAGCCCGCGGACAGGGAGAATTGAAAAACTGTTTTTT.

This clonotype was seen repeatedly, ten times or more. The chain couples TRBV20-1 to TRBJ1-4, with a weak D call TRBD1 (5 bases). The CDR3 runs 14 residues. Germline assignment: CDR1 DFQATT and CDR2 SNEGSKA (reference sequence). The V gene lost 3 bases and the J gene lost 0 bases, with 8 bases spanning the gap. The CDR3 DNA sequence: TGCAGTGCTAGCCTGGGACCAACTAATGAAAAACTGTTTTTT. Translation gives CSASLGPTNEKLFF.

This clonotype was observed many times. The chain combines TRBV15 with TRBJ1-6; 9 nucleotides match TRBD1. The CDR3 spans 14 residues. J gave up 10 bases and V 5 bases, and 6 bases lay outside the gene matches. In germline, CDR1 is LNHNV, CDR2 YYDKDF (reference sequence). CDR3 amino acids: CATSVTGGRSPLHF. The CDR3 DNA sequence: TGTGCCACCAGCGTTACAGGGGGCCGGTCACCCCTCCACTTT. The full variable domain, rest sourced from reference TRBV15 and TRBJ1-6, is DAMVIQNPRYQVTQFGKPVTLSCSQTLNHNVMYWYQQKSSQAPKLLFHYYDKDFNNEADTPDNFQSRRPNTSFCFLDIRSPGLGDTAMYLCATSVTGGRSPLHFGNGTRLTVT.

There are a few counts of this clonotype. The chain is built from TRBV11-2 and TRBJ2-7; perhaps TRBD2 as D (6 bases). V lost 4 bases and J lost 8, with 18 bases in between. The germline V gene has CDR1 SGHAT and CDR2 FQNNGV. CDR3 length: 14 residues. The CDR3 nucleotides read TGTGCCAGCAGCTCAAAAGGAGGGGCTAGGAAGCAGTACTTC. Translating it yields CASSSKGGARKQYF.